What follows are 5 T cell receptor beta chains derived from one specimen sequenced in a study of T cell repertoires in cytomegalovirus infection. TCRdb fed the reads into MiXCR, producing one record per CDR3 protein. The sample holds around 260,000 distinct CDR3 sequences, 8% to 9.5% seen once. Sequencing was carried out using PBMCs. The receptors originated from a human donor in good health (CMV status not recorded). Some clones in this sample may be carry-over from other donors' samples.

CDR3 nucleotide sequence: TGCGCCGTTCACAGGAGCTCCTACGAGCAGTACTTC. Translating it yields CAVHRSSYEQYF. The rearrangement joins TRBV23-1 to TRBJ2-7; possibly TRBD1 for D (5 bases). TRBV23-1 is flagged as an ORF with uncertain function. Between the trimmed V and J ends, which lost 11 bases and 0 bases, there was a span of 11 bases. The CDR3 runs to 12 residues.

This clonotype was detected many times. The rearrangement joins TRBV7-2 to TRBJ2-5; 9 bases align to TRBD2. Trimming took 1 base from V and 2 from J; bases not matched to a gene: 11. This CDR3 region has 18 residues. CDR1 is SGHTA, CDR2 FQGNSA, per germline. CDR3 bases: TGTGCCAGCAGCTTAGTTGTGAGGGCGGGAGGGCCTCAAGAGACCCAGTACTTC. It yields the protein CASSLVVRAGGPQETQYF.

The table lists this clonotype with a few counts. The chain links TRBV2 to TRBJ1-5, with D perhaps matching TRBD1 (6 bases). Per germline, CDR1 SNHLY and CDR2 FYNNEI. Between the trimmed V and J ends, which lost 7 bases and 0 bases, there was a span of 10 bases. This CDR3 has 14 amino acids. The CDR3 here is CASTKGVSNQPQHF. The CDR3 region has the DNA TGTGCCAGCACCAAGGGGGTTAGCAATCAGCCCCAGCATTTT.

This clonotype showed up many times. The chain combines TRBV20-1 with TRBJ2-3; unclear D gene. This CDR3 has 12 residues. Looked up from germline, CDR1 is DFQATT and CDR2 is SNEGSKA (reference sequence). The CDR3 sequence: CTFRTGQDTQYF. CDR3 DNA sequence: TGCACGTTTAGGACCGGGCAAGATACGCAGTATTTT.

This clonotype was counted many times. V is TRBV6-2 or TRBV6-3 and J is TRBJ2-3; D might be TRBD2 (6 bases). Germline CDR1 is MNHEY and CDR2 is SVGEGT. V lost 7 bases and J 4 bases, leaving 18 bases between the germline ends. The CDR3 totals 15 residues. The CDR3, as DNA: TGTGCCAGCATCAAGGAGGGGAGAGAGCCAGATACGCAGTATTTT. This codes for CASIKEGREPDTQYF.